The 13 T cell receptor beta chains given below trace back to one sample, sequenced in a study of shared clonotypes between healthy human individuals. TCRdb keeps only in-frame clones here, not all; method: immunoSEQ multiplex PCR. Of about 2.5 million clones in the sample, about 90% are singletons; the top ten hold 0.37%. Sequenced input: naive CD4+ T cells from PBMCs. Regarding subset: CD45RA+ positively selected. These receptors all come from a man aged 18 to 29 in good health. Some clones in this sample may be carry-over from other donors' samples.

Only a few counts were recorded for this clone. The chain links TRBV5-1 to TRBJ1-2; TRBD1 matches at 12 bases. The CDR3 covers 14 residues. With V trimmed by 7 bases and J by 6 bases, 7 bases remained unmatched. Germline CDR1 SGHRS, CDR2 YFSETQ. The CDR3 loop reads CASGRGQGADGYTF. DNA for the CDR3: TGCGCCAGCGGCAGGGGACAGGGGGCAGATGGCTACACCTTC.

V usage is TRBV4-1 and J usage is TRBJ2-1; perhaps D is TRBD1 or TRBD2 (5 bases each). Germline V gives CDR1 MGHRA, CDR2 YSYEKL. The CDR3 length is 15 residues. Between the trimmed V and J ends, which lost 2 bases and 10 bases, there was a span of 18 bases. CDR3 region: CASSQWGSAGEEQFF. CDR3 DNA sequence: TGCGCCAGCAGCCAATGGGGGTCTGCCGGCGAGGAGCAGTTCTTC.

V usage is TRBV11-2 and J usage is TRBJ1-1, with D uncertain. The germline CDR1 and CDR2 sequences are SGHAT and FQNNGV. Trimming took off 4 bases at V and 4 bases at J, with 16 bases between the two ends. The CDR3 has 15 amino acids. CDR3 amino acids: CASSSGSQVGTEAFF. The CDR3 DNA follows: TGTGCCAGCAGCTCCGGGTCGCAAGTGGGCACTGAAGCTTTCTTT.

The chain combines TRBV7-2 with TRBJ2-1; D remains unclear. CDR3 length: 13 amino acids. Germline assignment: CDR1 SGHTA and CDR2 FQGNSA. The germline V and J ends were trimmed by 1 base and 8 bases, with 9 bases remaining between them. The CDR3 sequence: CASSLGIGDEQFF. The CDR3 nucleotides are TGTGCCAGCAGCTTAGGGATTGGAGATGAGCAGTTCTTC.

The chain joins TRBV30 to TRBJ2-3, with TRBD2 matching 8 bases. The CDR3 consists of 16 residues. The germline gives CDR1 GTSNPN, CDR2 SVGIG (reference sequence). Trimming at V came to 0 bases and at J to 4 bases, leaving 9 bases not matched to a gene. The CDR3 here is CAWSVLSGTVADTQYF. CDR3 DNA sequence: TGTGCCTGGAGTGTTCTTAGCGGGACTGTCGCAGATACGCAGTATTTT.

The V and J genes are TRBV19 and TRBJ1-3; no clear D gene. CDR1 is LNHDA, CDR2 SQIVND, per germline (reference sequence). The V and J ends lost 6 bases and 0 bases respectively, with 12 bases between them. CDR3 size: 15 residues. This CDR3 reads CASSHPELSGNTIYF. The CDR3 DNA sequence: TGTGCCAGTAGCCATCCCGAGCTCTCTGGAAACACCATATATTTT.

This clone was observed a handful of times. V usage is TRBV2 and J usage is TRBJ2-7; no firm D call. CDR3 size: 16 residues. Germline CDR1 is SNHLY and CDR2 is FYNNEI. The germline V and J ends were trimmed by 4 bases and 0 bases, with 16 bases remaining between them. Here the CDR3 reads CASSGVGTASSYEQYF. CDR3 nucleotide sequence: TGTGCCAGCAGTGGTGTCGGCACGGCGAGCTCCTACGAGCAGTACTTC.

The rearrangement links TRBV5-1 to TRBJ2-1, with D perhaps matching TRBD1 (5 bases). The germline V gene has CDR1 SGHRS and CDR2 YFSETQ. V lost 0 bases and J lost 4, with 11 bases in between. The CDR3 runs 15 residues. The CDR3 here is CASSLGQPGYNEQFF. The CDR3 DNA sequence: TGCGCCAGCAGCTTGGGCCAGCCAGGGTACAATGAGCAGTTCTTC.

The chain joins TRBV15 to TRBJ2-7; 11 bases are a match to TRBD2. Germline trimming cut 4 bases from V and 4 bases from J; bases unmatched to any gene: 12. The CDR3 sequence is 17 residues long. Germline loops: CDR1 LNHNV, CDR2 YYDKDF (reference sequence). The CDR3 protein is CATSIRLAGLVRYEQYF. The CDR3 DNA reads TGTGCCACCAGCATAAGACTAGCGGGATTGGTGCGTTACGAGCAGTACTTC.

About this clone: Other nucleotide sequences from this sample produce the same CDR3. The chain links TRBV7-2 to TRBJ2-5; the match to TRBD2 covers 12 bases. CDR1 SGHTA and CDR2 FQGNSA come from the germline V gene. V gave up 4 bases and J gave up 1 base; unmatched junction bases: 4. This CDR3 is built from 16 residues. This CDR3 reads CASSSPGLAGQETQYF. In DNA form, the CDR3 reads TGTGCCAGCAGCTCCCCGGGACTAGCGGGCCAAGAGACCCAGTACTTC.

This clone was observed once. The chain recombines TRBV5-1 with TRBJ2-5, with D possibly TRBD2 on 6 matching bases. V lost 2 bases and J 4 bases, leaving 12 bases between the germline ends. The CDR3 is 14 amino acids. Per germline, CDR1 SGHRS and CDR2 YFSETQ. The CDR3 DNA sequence: TGCGCCAGCAGCTTAGGACTGCGGGGAGAGACCCAGTACTTC. Protein product: CASSLGLRGETQYF.

Comments on this clone: In the same sample, other DNA sequences code for this CDR3. The genes are TRBV9 and TRBJ2-3, with TRBD1 identical over 7 bases. Trimming removed 0 bases from V and 6 bases from J; junction bases left unmatched: 1. This CDR3 is 13 amino acids long. In germline, CDR1 is SGDLS, CDR2 YYNGEE. The CDR3 loop reads CASSVEGADTQYF. The CDR3 bases are TGTGCCAGCAGCGTAGAGGGGGCGGATACGCAGTATTTT.

The CDR3 here is CASSLDGGSSYNEQFF. CDR3 in DNA: TGTGCCAGCAGCTTAGATGGCGGGAGCTCCTACAATGAGCAGTTCTTC. The J gene is TRBJ2-1, the V gene TRBV11-2; 7 nucleotides agree with TRBD2. The CDR3 sequence is 16 residues long. Germline trimming cut 0 bases from V and 0 bases from J; bases unmatched to any gene: 2. In germline, CDR1 is SGHAT, CDR2 FQNNGV.